The 14 T cell receptor beta chains below come from one sample, sequenced in a study of CD8 T cells in ankylosing spondylitis (dated by TCRdb to about 2017). The library was prepared using 5' RACE. The sequencing machine was an Illumina HiSeq 2500. TCRdb passed the public sequencing reads through fastp at Q25 and MiXCR, retaining productive beta sequences. Every CDR3 protein is listed once, alongside the most common genes and DNA of its rows. The sample includes more than 150,000 distinct CDR3 sequences, with approximately 18% observed a single time. Of the sample, approximately 4% falls within the top ten clones. Source material: blood, either unsorted or a sorted T cell fraction (not recorded which). All receptors derive from a male donor under 30 with ankylosing spondylitis or in good health (not recorded which). Donor details come from another sample of the same person, matched by shared clones.

The V and J genes are TRBV4-2 and TRBJ2-7, with 7 bases that match TRBD2. V shed 1 base and J 5 bases; nucleotides not matched to a gene: 5. Germline V gene sequence: CDR1 LGHNA, CDR2 YNFKEQ. The CDR3 extends over 14 amino acids. The CDR3 nucleotides read TGTGCCAGCAGCCAAGGGGAGGGTCCCCACGAGCAGTACTTC. Translated, it gives CASSQGEGPHEQYF.

This clonotype was picked up many times. The chain joins TRBV29-1 to TRBJ2-3; maybe TRBD2 (6 bases). The V end was cut by 5 bases, the J end by 0 bases, with 15 bases between. The CDR3 contains 15 residues. Looked up from germline, CDR1 is SQVTM and CDR2 is ANQGSEA. The CDR3 DNA reads as TGCAGCGTTACGGGAGACAGCGGGAGCACAGATACGCAGTATTTT. Amino acids: CSVTGDSGSTDTQYF.

This clonotype occurred many times. The chain links TRBV24-1 to TRBJ1-5; the D is unclear. The CDR3 has 12 residues. With 6 bases removed from V and 2 bases from J, the gap between germline ends came to 4 bases. The germline V gene has CDR1 KGHDR and CDR2 SFDVKD. For the CDR3, the DNA is TGTGCCACCAGTCGGGGCAATCAGCCCCAGCATTTT. It yields the protein CATSRGNQPQHF.

This clonotype has a handful of counts. The V gene is TRBV20-1, the J gene TRBJ2-5; D is perhaps TRBD1 or TRBD2 (6 bases each). Germline values: CDR1 DFQATT, CDR2 SNEGSKA (reference sequence). CDR3 length: 12 residues. V gave up 6 bases and J gave up 5 bases, with 13 bases separating them. The CDR3 DNA is TGCAGTGCGAGGGGGGTAGGTGAGACCCAGTACTTC. Translation gives CSARGVGETQYF.

V is TRBV5-6 and J is TRBJ2-6, with TRBD1 matching over 7 bases. V was pared by 4 bases and J by 4 bases, with 8 bases of the junction left unmatched. Germline V gene data show CDR1 as SGHDT and CDR2 as YYEEEE. The CDR3 is 16 residues long. This chain's CDR3 is CASSLPDRVGANVLTF. As DNA, the CDR3 is TGTGCCAGCAGCCTTCCCGACAGGGTAGGGGCCAACGTCCTGACTTTC.

This clonotype was counted at least ten times. The V call is TRBV4-3, the J call TRBJ1-5; D ambiguous. Trimming pared 0 bases from V and 7 bases from J, leaving 10 bases between. The CDR3 has 14 residues. Germline-derived CDR1 and CDR2 are LGHNA and YSLEER. CDR3 DNA sequence: TGCGCCAGCAGCCAAGATCCTAGAATGCAGCCCCAGCATTTT. It specifies CASSQDPRMQPQHF.

This clonotype was counted at least ten times. The chain joins TRBV20-1 to TRBJ1-4; D gene unclear. CDR3 length equals 15 residues. V was clipped by 3 bases and J by 8 bases, with 19 bases between them. From germline, CDR1 is DFQATT and CDR2 SNEGSKA (reference sequence). This chain's CDR3 is CSASNSFFGGEKLFF. The CDR3 coding sequence is TGCAGTGCTAGTAACAGCTTTTTCGGAGGAGAAAAACTGTTTTTT.

V usage is TRBV20-1 and J usage is TRBJ2-4, with D unresolved. Germline V CDR1 and CDR2: DFQATT, SNEGSKA (reference sequence). V lost 3 bases to trimming and J lost 6 bases, with 12 bases between them. The CDR3 is made up of 13 amino acids. The CDR3 protein is CSASWAERNIQYF. The DNA for the CDR3 is TGCAGTGCTAGTTGGGCGGAGAGAAACATTCAGTACTTC.

This chain links TRBV27 with TRBJ2-1; unclear D gene. Germline CDR1 is MNHEY and CDR2 is SMNVEV (reference sequence). The CDR3 extends over 12 amino acids. Trimming took off 3 bases at V and 11 bases at J, with 11 bases between the two ends. The CDR3 is CASSFQDDKQFF. Here the CDR3 DNA reads TGTGCCAGCAGTTTCCAGGATGATAAGCAGTTCTTC.

This clonotype was counted ten times or more. The V call is TRBV4-2, the J call TRBJ2-1; tentative D call: TRBD2 (6 bases). The germline gives CDR1 LGHNA, CDR2 YNFKEQ. This CDR3 comprises 16 residues. The ends were cut back, 0 bases at V and 0 bases at J, with 9 bases in the middle. CDR3 sequence (DNA): TGTGCCAGCAGCCAAGAGGGAGGCAGCTCCTACAATGAGCAGTTCTTC. The encoded protein is CASSQEGGSSYNEQFF.

In this sample, this clonotype turned up many times. This chain uses TRBV6-5 with TRBJ2-7; unclear D gene. CDR1 and CDR2 (germline): MNHEY, SVGAGI. The ends were cut back, 2 bases at V and 3 bases at J, with 8 bases in the middle. CDR3 length: 13 amino acids. CDR3 in DNA: TGTGCCAGCAGTTACCGGTTATACTACGAGCAGTACTTC. Translating gives CASSYRLYYEQYF.

This clonotype was recorded many times. This chain joins TRBV6-5 and TRBJ1-2; D gene ambiguous. The ends were cut back, 5 bases at V and 8 bases at J, with 12 bases in the middle. The CDR3 spans 12 residues. Germline V gene sequence: CDR1 MNHEY, CDR2 SVGAGI. In DNA, the CDR3 is TGTGCCAGCAGTACCCCGGCGGGGGGCTACACCTTC. It encodes CASSTPAGGYTF.

This clonotype was observed many times. The genes are TRBV29-1 and TRBJ2-2; D gene unclear. CDR1 is SQVTM and CDR2 is ANQGSEA in the germline V gene. The CDR3 covers 14 residues. The V and J ends lost 6 bases and 5 bases respectively, with 16 bases between them. This chain's CDR3 is CSVALGGVTGELFF. CDR3 DNA: TGCAGCGTGGCGTTGGGCGGAGTAACCGGGGAGCTGTTTTTT.

The chain carries TRBV7-9 and TRBJ2-5; TRBD1 aligns across 9 bases. The CDR3 covers 16 residues. Germline loops: CDR1 SEHNR, CDR2 FQNEAQ (reference sequence). After removal of 5 bases from V and 3 bases from J, the junction contained 10 bases not matched to a gene. For the CDR3, the DNA is TGTGCCAGCAGCCTTCCCATACGGACAGGGGAAGAGACCCAGTACTTC. Translated, it gives CASSLPIRTGEETQYF.